The clone carrying this T cell receptor (beta chain) has only one observation. The CDR3 is 16 residues long. V lost 3 bases, J lost 0 bases, and 15 bases lay in between. In germline, CDR1 is SEHNR, CDR2 FQNEAQ (reference sequence). Participant reports of clinical history set cohort assignment. People in the exposed group encountered a COVID-19 case within 2 weeks before entering the study. The sample comes from a study of blood T cell repertoires in COVID-19. In the study's own analysis: Quantification of nucleated cells was approximated via reference gene primer amplification. TCRdb keeps only in-frame clones here, not all; method: immunoSEQ multiplex PCR. Clonal size and the V and J genes are those of that table, whereas D and trimming came from the DNA. The sample yields 150,000 to 200,000 clones, over 80% seen once.

J is TRBJ2-7 and V is TRBV7-9; the D gene is possibly TRBD2 (6 bases). This TCR was sampled from a man between 65 and 79 years old who had been exposed to COVID-19. The material sequenced was PBMCs or T cells enriched from blood (not recorded which). CDR3 region: CASSFFGTLSSYEQYF. The DNA for the CDR3 is TGTGCCAGCAGCTTCTTCGGGACTCTTAGCTCCTACGAGCAGTACTTC.